The rows below give T cell receptor beta chains drawn from one sample of a study of blood T cell repertoires in COVID-19. Data came from immunoSEQ multiplex PCR; TCRdb stores just in-frame clones and leaves some out. The table lists approximately 230,000 clones, around 88% of them singletons. Sequencing used peripheral blood. Receptors were obtained from an elderly man with acute or convalescent COVID-19. CDR3s include the opening cysteine and the closing phenylalanine or tryptophan. A D gene is named only where the DNA matches it firmly. Clone size is given for some rows only: seen once, a few or many times, or a class if the clone is expanded.

V	size	D	J	CDR3	DNA
TRBV9	.	.	TRBJ2-1	CASSVFGRGDNEQFF	TGTGCCAGCAGCGTTTTTGGCAGGGGCGACAATGAGCAGTTCTTC
TRBV3-1/TRBV3-2	.	TRBD1	TRBJ1-2	CASSQPGGSNYGYTF	TGTGCCAGCAGCCAGCCAGGGGGCAGTAACTATGGCTACACCTTC
TRBV19	.	.	TRBJ1-6	CASTTTGSTNSPLHF	TGTGCCAGTACCACAACAGGCAGTACTAATTCACCCCTCCACTTT
TRBV29-1	once	.	TRBJ2-3	CSVEKSGPTDTQYF	TGCAGCGTTGAGAAGAGCGGACCCACAGATACGCAGTATTTT
TRBV19	.	.	TRBJ1-1	CASSIAGVPNTEAFF	TGTGCCAGTAGTATCGCAGGGGTACCGAACACTGAAGCTTTCTTT
TRBV6-5	.	.	TRBJ1-3	CASSRDRTSGNTIYF	TGTGCCAGCAGTCGAGACAGGACCTCTGGAAACACCATATATTTT
TRBV19	.	.	TRBJ1-1	CASSSQANTEAFF	TGTGCCAGTAGTTCTCAGGCGAACACTGAAGCTTTCTTT
TRBV7-2	.	TRBD2	TRBJ2-1	CASSLGAGSYNEQFF	TGTGCCAGCAGCTTGGGAGCGGGGTCCTACAATGAGCAGTTCTTC
TRBV4-3	once	TRBD2	TRBJ2-2	CASSPGLASNTGELFF	TGCGCCAGCAGCCCAGGACTAGCGTCGAACACCGGGGAGCTGTTTTTT
TRBV9	few	.	TRBJ1-2	CASSVDGEGSYGYTF	TGTGCCAGCAGCGTAGACGGGGAGGGAAGCTATGGCTACACCTTC
TRBV5-1	.	.	TRBJ1-6	CASSPARPGSPLHF	TGCGCCAGCAGCCCGGCCCGGCCGGGTTCACCCCTCCACTTT
TRBV6-1	once	TRBD1	TRBJ1-1	CASSGLRQGSMNTEAFF	TGTGCCAGCAGTGGACTAAGACAGGGGTCGATGAACACTGAAGCTTTCTTT
TRBV21-1	once	.	TRBJ2-2	CASSKVVFLQNCTGELFF	TGTGCCAGCAGCAAAGTGGTTTTTCTACAGAATTGCACCGGGGAGCTGTTTTTT
TRBV18	once	TRBD1	TRBJ1-4	CASSPGQNEKLFF	TGTGCCAGCTCCCCGGGACAGAATGAAAAACTGTTTTTT
TRBV7-2	.	.	TRBJ1-3	CVSRASGNTIYF	TGTGTGAGCAGGGCATCTGGAAACACCATATATTTT
TRBV28	.	TRBD1	TRBJ2-5	CASSSLLSGQGTLGTQYF	TGTGCCAGCAGTTCCCTACTTTCGGGACAGGGGACCCTGGGGACCCAGTACTTC
TRBV18	.	TRBD1	TRBJ2-7	CASSPGTGGQHEQYF	TGTGCCAGCTCACCAGGGACAGGGGGCCAGCACGAGCAGTACTTC
TRBV15	.	TRBD2	TRBJ2-7	CATSASGAPYEQYF	TGTGCCACCAGCGCGAGCGGGGCCCCCTACGAGCAGTACTTC
TRBV9	once	TRBD2	TRBJ2-3	CASSPASGGYPDTQYF	TGTGCCAGCAGCCCAGCTAGCGGGGGCTATCCAGATACGCAGTATTTT
TRBV10-3	few	.	TRBJ1-1	CAISDPLQAYTEAFF	TGTGCCATCAGTGACCCCTTACAGGCGTACACTGAAGCTTTCTTT
TRBV19	.	TRBD1	TRBJ2-7	CASSPRDSTPGEQYF	TGTGCCAGTAGTCCCCGGGACAGTACCCCGGGGGAGCAGTACTTC
TRBV15	.	.	TRBJ1-5	CATSRDSGRNQPQHF	TGTGCCACCAGCAGAGATAGCGGCCGCAATCAGCCCCAGCATTTT
TRBV6-5	.	TRBD1	TRBJ2-2	CASIRDRGTGELFF	TGTGCCAGCATTCGGGACAGAGGCACCGGGGAGCTGTTTTTT
TRBV24-1	.	TRBD1	TRBJ2-3	CATSDPGTGPTDTQYF	TGTGCCACCAGTGACCCAGGGACAGGGCCCACAGATACGCAGTATTTT
TRBV4-3	.	.	TRBJ2-7	CASSQDGRGQQYF	TGCGCCAGCAGCCAAGATGGGAGAGGACAGCAGTACTTC